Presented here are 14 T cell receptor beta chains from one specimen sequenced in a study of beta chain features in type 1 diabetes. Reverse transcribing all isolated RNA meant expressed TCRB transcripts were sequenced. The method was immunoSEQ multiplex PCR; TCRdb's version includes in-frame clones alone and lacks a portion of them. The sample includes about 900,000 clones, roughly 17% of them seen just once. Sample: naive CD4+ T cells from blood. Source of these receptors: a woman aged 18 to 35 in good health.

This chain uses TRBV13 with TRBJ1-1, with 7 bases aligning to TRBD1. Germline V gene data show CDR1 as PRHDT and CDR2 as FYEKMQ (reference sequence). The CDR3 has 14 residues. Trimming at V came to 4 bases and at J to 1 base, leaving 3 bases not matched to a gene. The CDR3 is CASSSGDRNTEAFF. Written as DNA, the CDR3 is TGTGCCAGCAGCTCTGGGGACAGGAACACTGAAGCTTTCTTT.

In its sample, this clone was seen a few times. The CDR3 is CASSQQFGTGYGYTF. The CDR3 DNA is TGTGCCAGCAGCCAACAGTTTGGGACGGGCTATGGCTACACCTTC. This sequence joins TRBV4-2 and TRBJ1-2; a weak D match, TRBD1 (5 bases). CDR1 is LGHNA, CDR2 YNFKEQ, per germline. The CDR3 is 15 residues long. Trimming removed 2 bases from V and 4 bases from J, with 14 bases in between.

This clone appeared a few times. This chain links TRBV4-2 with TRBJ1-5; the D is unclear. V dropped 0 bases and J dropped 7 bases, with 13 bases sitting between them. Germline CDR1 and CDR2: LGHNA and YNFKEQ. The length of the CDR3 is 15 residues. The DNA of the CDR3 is TGTGCCAGCAGCCAAGAACTGTGGATCATACAGCCCCAGCATTTT. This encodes CASSQELWIIQPQHF.

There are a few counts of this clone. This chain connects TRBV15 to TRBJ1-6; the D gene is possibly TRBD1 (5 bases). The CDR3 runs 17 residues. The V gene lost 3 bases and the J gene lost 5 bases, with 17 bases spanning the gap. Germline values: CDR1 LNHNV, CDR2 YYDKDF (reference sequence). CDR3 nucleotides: TGTGCCACCAGCAGGACCACCGGTAACAGGAATAATTCACCCCTCCACTTT. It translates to CATSRTTGNRNNSPLHF.

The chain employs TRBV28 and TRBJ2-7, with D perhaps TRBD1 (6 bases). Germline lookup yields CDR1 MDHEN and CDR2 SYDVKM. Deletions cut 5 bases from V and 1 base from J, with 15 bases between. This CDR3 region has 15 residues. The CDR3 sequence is CASSPPDSTSYEQYF. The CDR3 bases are TGTGCCAGCAGTCCTCCGGACAGTACATCCTACGAGCAGTACTTC.

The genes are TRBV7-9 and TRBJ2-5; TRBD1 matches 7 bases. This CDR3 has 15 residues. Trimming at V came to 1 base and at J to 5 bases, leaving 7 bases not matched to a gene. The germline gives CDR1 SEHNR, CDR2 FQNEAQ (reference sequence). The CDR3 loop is CASSLGDRVYETQYF. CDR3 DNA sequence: TGTGCCAGCAGCTTAGGAGACAGGGTGTACGAGACCCAGTACTTC.

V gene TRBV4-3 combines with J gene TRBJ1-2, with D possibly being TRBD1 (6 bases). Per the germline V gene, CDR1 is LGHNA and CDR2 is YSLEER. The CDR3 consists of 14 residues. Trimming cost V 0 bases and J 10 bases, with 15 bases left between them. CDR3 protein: CASSQEGRGEPYTF. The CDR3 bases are TGCGCCAGCAGCCAAGAAGGCAGGGGTGAGCCCTACACCTTC.

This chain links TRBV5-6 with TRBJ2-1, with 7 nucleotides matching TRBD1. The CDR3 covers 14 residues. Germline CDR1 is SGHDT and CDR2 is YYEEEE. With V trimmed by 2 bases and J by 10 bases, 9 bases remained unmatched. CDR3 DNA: TGTGCCAGCAGCTTTGAAGACAGGGAGAGGGAGCAGTTCTTC. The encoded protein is CASSFEDREREQFF.

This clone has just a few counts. The CDR3 bases are TGTGCCAGCAGTTACCCCAGTCCTTCGGGCACAGATACGCAGTATTTT. It translates to CASSYPSPSGTDTQYF. This chain links TRBV6-6 with TRBJ2-3; D gene unclear. Germline V gene data show CDR1 as MNHNY and CDR2 as SVGAGI (reference sequence). Trimming stripped 2 bases from V and 1 base from J, with 13 bases between. CDR3 length: 16 residues.

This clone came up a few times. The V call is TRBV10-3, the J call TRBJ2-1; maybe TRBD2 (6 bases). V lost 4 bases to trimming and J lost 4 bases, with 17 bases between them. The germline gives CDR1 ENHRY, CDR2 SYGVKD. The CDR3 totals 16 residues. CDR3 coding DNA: TGTGCCATCAGTGGGGGATATAGCGGTTTATACAATGAGCAGTTCTTC. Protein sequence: CAISGGYSGLYNEQFF.

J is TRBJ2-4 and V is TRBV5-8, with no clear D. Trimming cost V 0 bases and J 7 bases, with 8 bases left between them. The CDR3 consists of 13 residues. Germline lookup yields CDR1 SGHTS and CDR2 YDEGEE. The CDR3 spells CASSLARANIQYF. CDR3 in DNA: TGTGCCAGCAGCTTGGCCCGGGCTAACATTCAGTACTTC.

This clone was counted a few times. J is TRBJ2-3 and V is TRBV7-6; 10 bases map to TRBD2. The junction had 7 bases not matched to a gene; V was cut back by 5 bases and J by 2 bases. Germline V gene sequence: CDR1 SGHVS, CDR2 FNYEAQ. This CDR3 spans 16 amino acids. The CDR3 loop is CASSATLAGFTDTQYF. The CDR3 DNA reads TGTGCCAGCAGCGCCACACTAGCGGGGTTCACAGATACGCAGTATTTT. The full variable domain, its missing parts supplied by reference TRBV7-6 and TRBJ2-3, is GAGVSQSPRYKVTKRGQDVALRCDPISGHVSLYWYRQALGQGPEFLTYFNYEAQQDKSGLPNDRFSAERPEGSISTLTIQRTEQRDSAMYRCASSATLAGFTDTQYFGPGTRLTVL.

The CDR3 is CASSQESAGATGELFF. CDR3 coding DNA: TGTGCCAGCAGCCAAGAGTCGGCGGGAGCAACCGGGGAGCTGTTTTTT. V usage is TRBV4-2 and J usage is TRBJ2-2, with 7 bases lining up with TRBD2. With V trimmed by 0 bases and J by 5 bases, 6 bases remained unmatched. The CDR3 is 16 amino acids. Germline CDR1 is LGHNA and CDR2 is YNFKEQ.

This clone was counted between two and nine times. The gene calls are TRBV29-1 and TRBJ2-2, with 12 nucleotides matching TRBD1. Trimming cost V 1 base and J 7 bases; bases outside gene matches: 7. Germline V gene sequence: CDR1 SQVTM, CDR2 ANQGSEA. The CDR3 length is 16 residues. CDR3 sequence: CSVEVGTGGLGGELFF. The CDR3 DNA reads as TGCAGCGTTGAAGTGGGGACAGGGGGCCTGGGCGGGGAGCTGTTTTTT.